The 9 T cell receptor beta chains below come from one sample, sequenced in a study of blood T cell repertoires in COVID-19. TCRdb's table, derived via immunoSEQ multiplex PCR, lists solely in-frame clones and lacks some. The profile shows about 150,000 clones, roughly 79% of them singletons. The sequenced material came from peripheral blood. These receptors were taken from a human donor with acute or convalescent COVID-19. The donor label of this sample is uncertain.

As regards this clone: Relative to the germline gene, one junction end is altered; a read error may explain this. This specimen includes other DNA sequences encoding the same CDR3. This CDR3 is CASSPRGQVNGYTF. As DNA, the CDR3 is TGCGCTAGCAGCCCAAGGGGGCAGGTAAATGGCTACACCTTC. The rearrangement links TRBV5-1 to TRBJ1-2; 7 nucleotides line up with TRBD1. The length of the CDR3 is 14 residues. Germline values: CDR1 SGHRS, CDR2 YFSETQ.

V and J are TRBV5-4 and TRBJ1-2, with a weak D call TRBD1 (6 bases). CDR3 length: 12 residues. Germline V gives CDR1 SGHNT, CDR2 YYREEE (reference sequence). V lost 4 bases, J lost 10 bases, and 14 bases lay in between. The CDR3 DNA is TGTGCCAGCAGCCTCCTAGGACAGATCTACACCTTC. Translating gives CASSLLGQIYTF.

This sequence joins TRBV6-6 and TRBJ2-5; 9 nucleotides line up with TRBD1. The CDR3 spans 15 residues. J was trimmed by 3 bases and V by 0 bases; bases with no gene match: 2. The V gene's germline CDR1 is MNHNY and CDR2 SVGAGI (reference sequence). The CDR3 bases are TGTGCCAGCAGTTACTCAGGGACAGGGAAAGAGACCCAGTACTTC. Encoded protein: CASSYSGTGKETQYF.

The rearrangement uses TRBV11-2 and TRBJ2-5, with D perhaps TRBD2 (5 bases). CDR3 size: 12 residues. Trimming left V 5 bases short and J 7 bases short, with 11 bases between. Germline CDR1 SGHAT, CDR2 FQNNGV. The CDR3 region is CASSRWTSTQYF. The CDR3 DNA reads as TGTGCCAGCAGCCGCTGGACTTCGACCCAGTACTTC.

This clone showed up just once. The gene calls are TRBV7-8 and TRBJ2-7; TRBD1 is a possible D gene (6 bases). Trimming cost V 5 bases and J 2 bases, with 16 bases left between them. Germline V gives CDR1 SGHVS, CDR2 FQNEAQ. The CDR3 runs to 15 residues. The CDR3: CASSPGAGDTYEQYV. The CDR3 bases are TGTGCCAGCAGCCCAGGGGCAGGGGACACCTACGAGCAGTACGTC.

This sequence joins TRBV2 and TRBJ2-7; 7 nucleotides match TRBD2. Germline assignment: CDR1 SNHLY and CDR2 FYNNEI. V was pared by 1 base and J by 3 bases, with 6 bases of the junction left unmatched. This CDR3 has 15 amino acids. The CDR3 region is CASSEGMGLRYEQYV. In DNA form, the CDR3 reads TGTGCCAGCAGTGAAGGCATGGGACTACGCTACGAGCAGTACGTC.

The chain employs TRBV9 and TRBJ2-7; 7 bases fit TRBD1. V lost 0 bases and J lost 3; bases outside the gene matches: 6. Germline CDR1 and CDR2: SGDLS and YYNGEE. The CDR3 covers 15 residues. The CDR3 nucleotides are TGTGCCAGCAGCGTAGAGGCCGGGACAGACTACGAGCAGTACTTC. Its protein product is CASSVEAGTDYEQYF.

The chain links TRBV5-4 to TRBJ1-4, with D perhaps TRBD1 (6 bases). Looked up from germline, CDR1 is SGHNT and CDR2 is YYREEE (reference sequence). The CDR3 covers 16 residues. Between the trimmed V and J ends, which lost 0 bases and 8 bases, there was a span of 17 bases. CDR3 protein: CASSLGGGALREKLFF. DNA of the CDR3: TGTGCCAGCAGCTTGGGAGGGGGGGCGCTCAGAGAAAAACTGTTTTTT.

The chain couples TRBV5-1 to TRBJ2-7, with a weak D call TRBD1 (6 bases). V was pared by 4 bases and J by 2 bases, with 16 bases between. Germline V CDR1 and CDR2: SGHRS, YFSETQ. There are 15 residues in the CDR3. In DNA form, the CDR3 reads TGCGCCAGCAGCCCTGGGAACCCAGGGGCCTACGAGCAGTACTTC. This gives the protein CASSPGNPGAYEQYF.